These T cell receptor beta chains were read from a single sample in a study of neurological immune-mediated disorders. TCRdb used MiXCR to reprocess the 5' RACE reads, holding one entry per CDR3 protein. The sample contains 50,000 to 65,000 distinct CDR3 sequences, roughly 4% of which appear only once. The sequenced sample was PBMCs. The receptors shown here come from a man aged 30 to 45 with multiple sclerosis. Each CDR3 is given with its conserved first and last residue. Fields, in order: V gene, J gene, D gene, clone size, CDR3 protein, CDR3 DNA. A D gene is named only where the DNA matches it firmly. Part of the rows lack a size; the others show once, few, many or a class for expanded clones.

TRBV5-1,TRBJ2-2,NA,many,CASSFEQGLGELFF,TGCGCCAGCAGCTTCGAACAGGGTCTCGGGGAGCTGTTTTTT
TRBV29-1,TRBJ2-7,NA,many,CSVVASYEQYF,TGCAGCGTTGTCGCCAGCTACGAGCAGTACTTC
TRBV20-1,TRBJ1-5,NA,many,CSVRGQNQPQHF,TGCAGTGTAAGGGGTCAGAATCAGCCCCAGCATTTT
TRBV20-1,TRBJ2-2,NA,many,CSAGTAAGELFF,TGCAGTGCTGGGACGGCGGCCGGGGAGCTGTTTTTT
TRBV12-3/TRBV12-4,TRBJ2-2,NA,many,CASSGRTRPGELFF,TGTGCCAGCAGTGGAAGAACTCGTCCCGGGGAGCTGTTTTTT
TRBV29-1,TRBJ2-7,NA,many,CSVLRGSNHEQYF,TGCAGCGTTTTAAGGGGAAGTAACCACGAGCAGTACTTC
TRBV5-1,TRBJ2-7,NA,many,CASSPGDIWNEQYF,TGCGCCAGCAGCCCAGGGGACATATGGAACGAGCAGTACTTC
TRBV20-1,TRBJ1-5,NA,many,CSAIQRDTGNQPQHF,TGCAGTGCTATCCAGAGAGACACCGGCAATCAGCCCCAGCATTTT
TRBV27,TRBJ1-1,TRBD1,many,CASSLWGTGGGTEAFF,TGTGCCAGCAGTTTATGGGGGACAGGGGGCGGCACTGAAGCTTTCTTT
TRBV7-2,TRBJ2-1,NA,many,CASSPTTDAPNEQFF,TGTGCCAGCAGTCCGACGACAGATGCCCCCAATGAGCAGTTCTTC
TRBV18,TRBJ1-4,NA,NA,CASSPPVGMGEKLFF,TGTGCCAGCTCACCACCGGTTGGGATGGGTGAAAAACTGTTTTTT
TRBV25-1,TRBJ2-5,NA,many,CASSGRMQETQYF,TGTGCCAGCAGTGGGCGTATGCAAGAGACCCAGTACTTC
TRBV29-1,TRBJ1-2,NA,many,CSTGGEGYTF,TGCAGCACGGGAGGGGAGGGCTACACCTTC
TRBV24-1,TRBJ2-1,NA,many,CATSDPRQRSNEQFF,TGTGCCACCAGTGATCCCAGACAGCGATCGAATGAGCAGTTCTTC
TRBV4-1,TRBJ2-7,TRBD1,many,CASSHTQGDYEQYF,TGCGCCAGCAGCCATACACAGGGGGACTACGAGCAGTACTTC
TRBV5-1,TRBJ2-1,NA,many,CASSSDPSPYNEQFF,TGCGCCAGCAGCTCTGACCCCTCTCCCTACAATGAGCAGTTCTTC